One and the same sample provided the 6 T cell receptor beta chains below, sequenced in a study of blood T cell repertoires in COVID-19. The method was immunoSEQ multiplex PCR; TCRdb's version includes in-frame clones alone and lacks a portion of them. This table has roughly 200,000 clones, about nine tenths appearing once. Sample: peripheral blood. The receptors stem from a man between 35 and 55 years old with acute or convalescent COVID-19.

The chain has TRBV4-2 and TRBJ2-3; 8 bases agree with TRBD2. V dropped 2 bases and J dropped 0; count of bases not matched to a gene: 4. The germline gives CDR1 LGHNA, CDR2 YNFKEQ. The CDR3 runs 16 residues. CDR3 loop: CASSQQKRGSTDTQYF. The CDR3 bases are TGTGCCAGCAGCCAACAGAAGCGGGGGAGCACAGATACGCAGTATTTT.

In nucleotides, the CDR3 is TGCGCCAGCAGTGAGTCAAGGACAGAAGAGACCCAGTACTTC. It translates to CASSESRTEETQYF. The chain recombines TRBV10-1 with TRBJ2-5; the D gene is possibly TRBD1 (6 bases). Germline loops: CDR1 WNHNN, CDR2 SYGVQD (reference sequence). Trimming shortened V by 0 bases and J by 3 bases, and 8 bases separated the two germline ends. The CDR3 sequence is 14 residues long.

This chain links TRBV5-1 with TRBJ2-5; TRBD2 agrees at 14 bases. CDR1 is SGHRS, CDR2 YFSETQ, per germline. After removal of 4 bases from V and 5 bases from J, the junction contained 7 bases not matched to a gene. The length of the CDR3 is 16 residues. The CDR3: CASSPGTSGGSETQYF. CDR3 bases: TGCGCCAGCAGCCCCGGGACTAGCGGGGGTTCGGAGACCCAGTACTTC.

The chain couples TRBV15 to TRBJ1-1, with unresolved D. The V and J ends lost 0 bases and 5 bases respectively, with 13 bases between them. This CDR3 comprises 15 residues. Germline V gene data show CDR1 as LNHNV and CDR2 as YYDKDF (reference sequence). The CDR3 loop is CATSRDKRFLTEAFF. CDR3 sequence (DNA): TGTGCCACCAGCAGAGATAAGAGGTTTCTGACTGAAGCTTTCTTT.

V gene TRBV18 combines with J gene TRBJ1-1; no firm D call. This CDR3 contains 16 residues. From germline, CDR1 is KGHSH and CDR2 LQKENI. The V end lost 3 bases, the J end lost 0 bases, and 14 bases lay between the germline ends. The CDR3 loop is CASSPLPDILNTEAFF. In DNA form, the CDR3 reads TGTGCCAGCTCACCCCTCCCAGATATATTGAACACTGAAGCTTTCTTT. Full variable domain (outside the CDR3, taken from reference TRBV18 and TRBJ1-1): NAGVMQNPRHLVRRRGQEARLRCSPMKGHSHVYWYRQLPEEGLKFMVYLQKENIIDESGMPKERFSAEFPKEGPSILRIQQVVRGDSAAYFCASSPLPDILNTEAFFGQGTRLTVV.

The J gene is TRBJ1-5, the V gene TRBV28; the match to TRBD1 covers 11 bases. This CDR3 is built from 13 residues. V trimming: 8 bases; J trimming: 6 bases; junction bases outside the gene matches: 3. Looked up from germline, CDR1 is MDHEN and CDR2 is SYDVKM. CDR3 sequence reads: CASQDRGRQPQHF. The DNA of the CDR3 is TGTGCCAGCCAGGACAGGGGGCGTCAGCCCCAGCATTTT.